This TCR beta chain appears in the sequencing data of a study of blood T cells in healthy people across ages. Study observations and caveats: Naive CD4+ cells and diversity were both higher in long-lived donors than in aged donors.

Using a J-beta primer mix together with a sample-barcoded 5' primer, a second PCR was run for roughly 7 to 12 cycles. Each CDR3 protein is one row after TCRdb ran MiXCR on the 5' RACE reads. The sample includes approximately 900,000 distinct CDR3 sequences, 25% to 30% of them seen just once. This clonotype was counted a single time. Antigen: not known. This sample also appeared in a second study, on T cells of mothers and their children. From that study: The authors detected no persistent microchimeric T cell clones.

Sequenced sample: blood. The sequence derives from a woman in her 40s in good health.

As DNA, the CDR3 is TGTGCCAGCAGCTTTAGCGGGAGGGGACCCAACTATGGCTACACCTTC. This encodes CASSFSGRGPNYGYTF. The chain links TRBV7-8 to TRBJ1-2, with D possibly matching TRBD1 (5 bases). CDR3 length equals 16 residues. Germline assignment: CDR1 SGHVS and CDR2 FQNEAQ. The V end lost 3 bases, the J end lost 2 bases, and 16 bases lay between the germline ends.